A single TCR beta chain is shown here with its context. Original processing methods: Amplification from reference gene primers served as the basis for estimated nucleated cell counts. Libraries were prepared by immunoSEQ multiplex PCR; TCRdb keeps only in-frame clonotypes and omits some of them. The DNA gave D and trimming, while V, J and clone size come from that table. The sample lists 200,000 to 250,000 clones, 80% occurring once. Germline V lookup: CDR1 SNHLY, CDR2 FYNNEI. V lost 4 bases, J lost 1 base, and 19 bases lay in between. The length of the CDR3 is 17 residues. This sample stems from a study of blood T cell repertoires in COVID-19. Study details: Donors in the United States, Italy and Spain gave samples during acute or convalescent COVID-19. The analysed material was cDNA or gDNA that came from T cells, B-cell-depleted T cells, or PBMCs.

This receptor was identified in a woman in her seventies with acute or convalescent COVID-19. Specimen: peripheral blood. V usage is TRBV2 and J usage is TRBJ1-1, with D tentatively TRBD1 (6 bases). The CDR3 sequence: CASSGGGRGVSNTEAFF. The CDR3 DNA follows: TGTGCCAGCAGTGGCGGGGGGCGCGGGGTATCGAACACTGAAGCTTTCTTT.